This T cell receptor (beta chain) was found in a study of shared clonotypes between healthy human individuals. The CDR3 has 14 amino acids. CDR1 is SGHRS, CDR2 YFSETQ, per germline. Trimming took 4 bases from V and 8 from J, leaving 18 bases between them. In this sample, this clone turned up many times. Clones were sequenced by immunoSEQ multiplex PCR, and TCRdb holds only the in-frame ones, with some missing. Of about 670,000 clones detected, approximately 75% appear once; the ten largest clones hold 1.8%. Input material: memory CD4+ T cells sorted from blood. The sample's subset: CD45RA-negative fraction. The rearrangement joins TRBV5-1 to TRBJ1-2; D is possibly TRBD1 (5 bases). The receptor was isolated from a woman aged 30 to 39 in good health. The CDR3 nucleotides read TGCGCCAGCAGCCCGGGCGAGACGGGGGACGGCTACACCTTC. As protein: CASSPGETGDGYTF.